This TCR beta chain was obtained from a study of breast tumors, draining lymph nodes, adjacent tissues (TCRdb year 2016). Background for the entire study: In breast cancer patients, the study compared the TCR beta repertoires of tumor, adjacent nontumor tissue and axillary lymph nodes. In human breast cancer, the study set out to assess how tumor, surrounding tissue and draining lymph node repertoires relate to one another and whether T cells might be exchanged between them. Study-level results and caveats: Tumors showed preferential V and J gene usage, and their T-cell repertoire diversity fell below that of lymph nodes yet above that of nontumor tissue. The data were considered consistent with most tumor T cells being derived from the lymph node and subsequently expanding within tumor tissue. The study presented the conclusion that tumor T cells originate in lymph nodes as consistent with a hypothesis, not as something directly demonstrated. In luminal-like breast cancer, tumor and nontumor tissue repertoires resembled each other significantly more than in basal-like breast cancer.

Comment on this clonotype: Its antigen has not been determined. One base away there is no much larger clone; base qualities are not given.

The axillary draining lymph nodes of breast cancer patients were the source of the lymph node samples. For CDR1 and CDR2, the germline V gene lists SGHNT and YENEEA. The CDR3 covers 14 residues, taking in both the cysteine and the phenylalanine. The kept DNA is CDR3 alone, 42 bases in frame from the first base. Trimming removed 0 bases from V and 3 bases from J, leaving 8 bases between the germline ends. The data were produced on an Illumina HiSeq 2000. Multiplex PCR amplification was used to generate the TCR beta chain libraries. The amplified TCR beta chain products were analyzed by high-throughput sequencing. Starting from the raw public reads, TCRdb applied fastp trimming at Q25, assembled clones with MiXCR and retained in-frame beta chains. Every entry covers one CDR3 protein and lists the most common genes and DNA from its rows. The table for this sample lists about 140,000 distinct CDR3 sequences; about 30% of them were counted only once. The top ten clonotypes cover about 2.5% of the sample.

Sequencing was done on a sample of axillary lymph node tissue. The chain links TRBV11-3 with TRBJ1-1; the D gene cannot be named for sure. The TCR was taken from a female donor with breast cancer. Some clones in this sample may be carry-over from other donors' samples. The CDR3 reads CASSLEGGDTEAFF. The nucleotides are TGTGCCAGCAGCTTAGAGGGTGGGGACACTGAAGCTTTCTTT.